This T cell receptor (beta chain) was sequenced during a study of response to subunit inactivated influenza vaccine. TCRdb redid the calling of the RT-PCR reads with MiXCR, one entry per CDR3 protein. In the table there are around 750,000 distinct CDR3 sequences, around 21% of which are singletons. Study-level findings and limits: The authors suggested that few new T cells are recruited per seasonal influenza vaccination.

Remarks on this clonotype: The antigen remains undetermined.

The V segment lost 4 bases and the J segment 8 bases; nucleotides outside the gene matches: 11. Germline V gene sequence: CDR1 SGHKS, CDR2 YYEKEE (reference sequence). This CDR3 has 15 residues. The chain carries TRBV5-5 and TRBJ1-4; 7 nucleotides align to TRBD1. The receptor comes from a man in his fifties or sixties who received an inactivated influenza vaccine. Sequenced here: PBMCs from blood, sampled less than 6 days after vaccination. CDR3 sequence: CASSQQGSGREKLFF. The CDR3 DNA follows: TGTGCCAGCAGCCAACAGGGGTCGGGGAGGGAAAAACTGTTTTTT.